This record covers a single TCR beta chain. Its antigen remains unknown. V was pared by 6 bases and J by 4 bases, with 5 bases of the junction left unmatched. This CDR3 is 12 amino acids long. Germline V gene sequence: CDR1 DFQATT, CDR2 SNEGSKA (reference sequence). The data originate from a study of CD8 T cells in Susac syndrome. Study-level findings and limits: Expansion of clones was not seen in the CD4+ T cell repertoires of Susac syndrome.

TCR beta was sequenced from blood CD8+ and CD4+ T cells. Reverse transcription of roughly 0.5 to 1 ug RNA was performed with random hexamers. Across 54 Vbeta and 13 Jbeta, immunoSEQ multiplex PCR amplified TCR beta CDR3. TCRdb re-called the immunoSEQ multiplex PCR reads through MiXCR, storing one row per CDR3 protein. In the table there are 160,000 or so distinct CDR3 sequences, 90% to 95% of which are singletons. This receptor was identified in a human donor with Susac syndrome. The specimen sequenced was CD4+ T cells from PBMCs. The chain has TRBV20-1 and TRBJ1-2; 7 bases map to TRBD1. The CDR3 nucleotides are TGCAGTGCCACCGGGACAGCCTATGGCTACACCTTC. It specifies CSATGTAYGYTF.